The entry that follows covers one T cell receptor (beta chain) sequence. Sequencing was performed with immunoSEQ multiplex PCR; in TCRdb, only in-frame clones are kept and a portion is missing. The sample consists of 130,000 or so clones, around 90% of them appearing once. This record comes from a study of control samples from healthy donors and cancer patients. This CDR3 is 16 amino acids long. The V gene lost 0 bases and the J gene lost 0 bases, with 7 bases spanning the gap. CDR1 is SGDLS, CDR2 YYNGEE, per germline. Sequencing was done on a sample of blood. The chain uses TRBV9 and TRBJ2-6; D remains unclear. This sequence originates from a man younger than 35 in good health. The CDR3 DNA reads as TGTGCCAGCAGCGTAGGGCGGCACTCTGGGGCCAACGTCCTGACTTTC. Translation gives CASSVGRHSGANVLTF.